These 4 T cell receptor beta chains were sequenced from one sample in a study of tissue T cells after allogeneic stem cell transplantation. Assay used: immunoSEQ multiplex PCR; TCRdb lists only in-frame clones, some missing. The sample carries approximately 22,000 clones, over 60% recorded once. The sequenced sample consisted of spleen. All receptors derive from a female BALB/c mouse in good health. The strain's MHC haplotype is H2-d.

As concerns this clone: Gene names are the mouse ones. The read ends 1 residue before the CDR3 terminus; that terminus is restored from the germline J gene. The rearrangement links TRBV31 to TRBJ2-1, with D tentatively TRBD2 (6 bases). The CDR3 runs 13 residues. V lost 1 base and J lost 3, with 7 bases in between. The germline V gene encodes CDR1 GKSSPN and CDR2 SITVG. CDR3: CAWSPGVYAEQFF. The covered CDR3 bases are TGTGCCTGGAGTCCTGGGGTCTATGCTGAGCAGTTC.

The count of this clone is one. Germline and genes here are mouse. The sequenced fragment ends 1 residue before the CDR3 boundary, so the rest is inferred from the germline J gene. V and J are TRBV13-3 and TRBJ1-6; 7 nucleotides line up with TRBD1. TRBJ1-6 is an ORF, and what it does is uncertain. CDR1 is NNHDY and CDR2 is SYVADS in the germline V gene. This CDR3 is built from 14 residues. Losses at the gene ends were 4 bases for V and 5 bases for J; bases not matched to a gene: 3. The CDR3 loop is CASSRQGDNSPLYF. CDR3 DNA (partial): TGTGCCAGCAGTCGACAGGGAGATAATTCGCCCCTCTAC.

As to this clone: The gene symbols are mouse symbols. The CDR3 end falls 1 residue outside the read, so it is completed with the germline J gene. V and J are TRBV19 and TRBJ2-4, with D unresolved. The CDR3 consists of 15 residues. The germline V and J ends were trimmed by 0 bases and 0 bases, with 8 bases remaining between them. Germline V gene lookup returns CDR1 FNHDT and CDR2 SITEND (reference sequence). CDR3 sequence reads: CASSIGLTSQNTLYF. Partial CDR3 DNA: TGTGCCAGCAGTATAGGTCTGACTAGTCAAAACACCTTGTAC.

This clone appeared a few times. These gene names are mouse names. The read halts 1 residue ahead of the CDR3 end, with the missing end drawn from the germline J gene. The rearrangement links TRBV2 to TRBJ1-4; D gene unclear. The CDR3 has 15 residues. V was cut by 0 bases and J by 5 bases, with 10 bases left in between. Looked up from germline, CDR1 is LGHNA and CDR2 is YSYQKL. The CDR3 protein is CASSQDAGGNERLFF. CDR3 bases read: TGTGCCAGCAGCCAAGATGCAGGAGGGAACGAAAGATTATTT.